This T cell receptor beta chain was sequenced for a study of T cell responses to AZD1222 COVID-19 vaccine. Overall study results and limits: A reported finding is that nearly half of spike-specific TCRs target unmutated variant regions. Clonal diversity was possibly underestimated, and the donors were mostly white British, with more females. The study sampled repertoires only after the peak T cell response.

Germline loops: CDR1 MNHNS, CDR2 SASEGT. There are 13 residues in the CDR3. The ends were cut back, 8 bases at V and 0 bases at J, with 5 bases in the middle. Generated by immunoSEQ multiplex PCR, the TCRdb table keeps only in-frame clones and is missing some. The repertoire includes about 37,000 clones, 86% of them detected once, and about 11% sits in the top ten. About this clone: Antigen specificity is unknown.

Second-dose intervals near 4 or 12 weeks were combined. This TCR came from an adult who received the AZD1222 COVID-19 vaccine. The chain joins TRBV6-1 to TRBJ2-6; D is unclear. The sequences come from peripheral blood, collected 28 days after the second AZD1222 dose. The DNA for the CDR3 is TGTGCCAGCCTGGGCTCTGGGGCCAACGTCCTGACTTTC. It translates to CASLGSGANVLTF.